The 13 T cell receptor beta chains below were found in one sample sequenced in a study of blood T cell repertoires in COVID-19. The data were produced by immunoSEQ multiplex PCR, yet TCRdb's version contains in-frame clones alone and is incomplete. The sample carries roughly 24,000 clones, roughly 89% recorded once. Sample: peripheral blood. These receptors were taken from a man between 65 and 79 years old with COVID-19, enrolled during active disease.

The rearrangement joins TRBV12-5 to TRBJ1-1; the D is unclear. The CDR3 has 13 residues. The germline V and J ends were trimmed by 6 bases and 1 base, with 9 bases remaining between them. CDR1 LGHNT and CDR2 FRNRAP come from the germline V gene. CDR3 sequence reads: CASGPDTNTEAFF. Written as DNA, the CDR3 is TGTGCTAGTGGCCCCGACACGAACACTGAAGCTTTCTTT.

The CDR3 DNA reads TGTGCCAGCAGTCTGCGCCCGCCCTCCGGGACACAACCTTACGAGCAGTACTTC. This encodes CASSLRPPSGTQPYEQYF. This chain uses TRBV27 with TRBJ2-7, with D possibly matching TRBD1 (6 bases). Per germline, CDR1 MNHEY and CDR2 SMNVEV (reference sequence). The CDR3 covers 18 residues. V was shortened by 5 bases and J by 4 bases, with 27 bases between the two germline ends.

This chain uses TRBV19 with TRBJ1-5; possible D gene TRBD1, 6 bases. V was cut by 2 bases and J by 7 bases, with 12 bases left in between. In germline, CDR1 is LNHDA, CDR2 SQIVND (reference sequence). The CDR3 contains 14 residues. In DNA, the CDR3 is TGTGCCAGTAGTATAAACAGGGTGAGGCAGCCCCAGCATTTT. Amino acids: CASSINRVRQPQHF.

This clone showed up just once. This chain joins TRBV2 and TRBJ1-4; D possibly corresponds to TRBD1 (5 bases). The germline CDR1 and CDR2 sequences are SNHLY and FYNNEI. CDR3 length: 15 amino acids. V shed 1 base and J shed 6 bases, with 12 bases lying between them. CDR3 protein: CASSEVQGGDEKLFF. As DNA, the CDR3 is TGTGCCAGCAGTGAAGTGCAGGGTGGGGATGAAAAACTGTTTTTT.

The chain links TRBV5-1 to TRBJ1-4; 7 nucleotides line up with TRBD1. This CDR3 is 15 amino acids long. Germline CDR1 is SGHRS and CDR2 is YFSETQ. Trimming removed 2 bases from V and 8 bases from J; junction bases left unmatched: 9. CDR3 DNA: TGCGCCAGCAGCTTTCAACAGGGGATAGGGGAAAAACTGTTTTTT. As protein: CASSFQQGIGEKLFF.

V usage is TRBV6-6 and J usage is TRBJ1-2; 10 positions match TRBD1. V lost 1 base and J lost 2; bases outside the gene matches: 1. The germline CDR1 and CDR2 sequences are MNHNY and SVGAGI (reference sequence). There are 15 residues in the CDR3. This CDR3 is CASSYLGQGNYGYTF. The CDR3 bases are TGTGCCAGCAGTTACTTGGGACAGGGGAACTATGGCTACACCTTC.

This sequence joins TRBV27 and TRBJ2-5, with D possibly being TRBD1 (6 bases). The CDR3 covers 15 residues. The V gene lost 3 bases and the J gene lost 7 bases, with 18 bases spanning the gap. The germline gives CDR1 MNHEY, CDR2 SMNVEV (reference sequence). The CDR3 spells CASSLAGAGPGTQYF. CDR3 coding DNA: TGTGCCAGCAGTTTGGCAGGGGCCGGCCCAGGGACCCAGTACTTC.

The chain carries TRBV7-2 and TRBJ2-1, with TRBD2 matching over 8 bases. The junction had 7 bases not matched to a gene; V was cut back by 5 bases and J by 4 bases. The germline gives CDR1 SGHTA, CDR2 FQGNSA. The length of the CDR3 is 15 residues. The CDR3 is CASSVSGGTYNEQFF. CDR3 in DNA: TGTGCCAGCAGCGTGAGCGGGGGTACTTACAATGAGCAGTTCTTC.

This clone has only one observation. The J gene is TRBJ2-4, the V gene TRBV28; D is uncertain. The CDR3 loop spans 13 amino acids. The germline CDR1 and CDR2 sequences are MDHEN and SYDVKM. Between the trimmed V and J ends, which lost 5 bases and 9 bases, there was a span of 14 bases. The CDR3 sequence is CASSRSKPSIQYF. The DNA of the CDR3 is TGTGCCAGCAGTCGGTCCAAGCCTAGCATTCAGTACTTC.

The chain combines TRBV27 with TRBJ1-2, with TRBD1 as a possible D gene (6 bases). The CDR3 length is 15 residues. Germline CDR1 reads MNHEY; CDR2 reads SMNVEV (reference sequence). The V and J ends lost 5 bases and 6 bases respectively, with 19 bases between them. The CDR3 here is CASSAVPGQANGYTF. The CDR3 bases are TGTGCCAGCAGTGCCGTTCCGGGACAAGCGAATGGCTACACCTTC.

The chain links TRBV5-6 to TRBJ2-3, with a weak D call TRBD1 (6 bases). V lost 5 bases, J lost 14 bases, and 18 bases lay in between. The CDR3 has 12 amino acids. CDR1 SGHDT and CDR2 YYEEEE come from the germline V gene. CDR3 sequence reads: CASRSRGTAVYF. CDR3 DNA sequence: TGTGCCAGCAGATCCAGGGGTACCGCAGTGTATTTT. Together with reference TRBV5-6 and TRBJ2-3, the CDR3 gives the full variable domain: DAGVTQSPTHLIKTRGQQVTLRCSPKSGHDTVSWYQQALGQGPQFIFQYYEEEERQRGNFPDRFSGHQFPNYSSELNVNALLLGDSALYLCASRSRGTAVYFGPGTRLTVL.

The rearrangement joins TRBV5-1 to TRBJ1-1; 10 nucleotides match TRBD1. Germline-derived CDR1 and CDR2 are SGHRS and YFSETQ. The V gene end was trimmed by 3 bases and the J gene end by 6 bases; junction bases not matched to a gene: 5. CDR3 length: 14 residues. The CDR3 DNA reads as TGCGCCAGCAGCTCAGGACAGGGGGAGTCTGAAGCTTTCTTT. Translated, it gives CASSSGQGESEAFF. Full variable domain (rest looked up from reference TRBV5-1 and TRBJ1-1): KAGVTQTPRYLIKTRGQQVTLSCSPISGHRSVSWYQQTPGQGLQFLFEYFSETQRNKGNFPGRFSGRQFSNSRSEMNVSTLELGDSALYLCASSSGQGESEAFFGQGTRLTVV.

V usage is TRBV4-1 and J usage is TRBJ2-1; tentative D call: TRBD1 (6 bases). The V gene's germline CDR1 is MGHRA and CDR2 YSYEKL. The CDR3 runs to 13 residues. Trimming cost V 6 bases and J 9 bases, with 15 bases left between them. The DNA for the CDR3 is TGCGCCAGCAGTTGGGCCCTAGGGGGTGAGCAGTTCTTC. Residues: CASSWALGGEQFF.